These 9 T cell receptor beta chains originate from one sample sequenced in a study of T cell changes during pregnancy in multiple sclerosis. The method was immunoSEQ multiplex PCR; TCRdb's version includes in-frame clones alone and lacks a portion of them. The repertoire has about 40,000 clones, approximately 92% of them found once; the top ten carry 0.43%. The sequenced sample was CD4+ T cells from peripheral blood mononuclear cells, obtained in the third trimester of pregnancy. These receptors were collected from a female donor with multiple sclerosis, enrolled in a pregnancy study.

V gene TRBV7-2 combines with J gene TRBJ2-3; TRBD2 aligns across 8 bases. The CDR3 runs 16 residues. Losses at the gene ends were 3 bases for V and 0 bases for J; bases not matched to a gene: 5. Germline V gene sequence: CDR1 SGHTA, CDR2 FQGNSA. For the CDR3, the DNA is TGTGCCAGCAGCTTTCTTAGCGGGGCTAGCACAGATACGCAGTATTTT. This gives the protein CASSFLSGASTDTQYF.

The gene calls are TRBV5-6 and TRBJ1-1; perhaps TRBD1 as D (6 bases). Trimming left V 0 bases short and J 1 base short, with 10 bases between. Germline lookup yields CDR1 SGHDT and CDR2 YYEEEE. The CDR3 runs 15 residues. CDR3 in DNA: TGTGCCAGCAGCTTGGTGGGGGGGGCGAACACTGAAGCTTTCTTT. Translation gives CASSLVGGANTEAFF. Based on the CDR3 plus reference TRBV5-6 and TRBJ1-1, the full variable domain is DAGVTQSPTHLIKTRGQQVTLRCSPKSGHDTVSWYQQALGQGPQFIFQYYEEEERQRGNFPDRFSGHQFPNYSSELNVNALLLGDSALYLCASSLVGGANTEAFFGQGTRLTVV.

This chain links TRBV6-1 with TRBJ2-5, with 10 bases fitting TRBD1. The germline CDR1 and CDR2 sequences are MNHNS and SASEGT. The CDR3 spans 15 residues. Trimming cost V 7 bases and J 4 bases; bases outside gene matches: 9. CDR3 bases: TGTGCCAGCACCCCGGGACAGGGGTTCTTAGAGACCCAGTACTTC. Its translation: CASTPGQGFLETQYF.

This chain connects TRBV6-4 to TRBJ2-3, with 9 bases aligning to TRBD2. The CDR3 extends over 15 amino acids. The germline V gene has CDR1 MRHNA and CDR2 SNTAGT. Losses at the gene ends were 3 bases for V and 9 bases for J; bases not matched to a gene: 10. The chain's CDR3 is CASSEGTSTLGTQYF. The CDR3 DNA is TGTGCCAGCAGTGAGGGGACTAGCACCCTCGGGACGCAGTATTTT.

The chain employs TRBV5-1 and TRBJ2-1, with TRBD1 matching over 8 bases. This CDR3 has 14 residues. Trimming at V came to 4 bases and at J to 5 bases, leaving 5 bases not matched to a gene. Germline V gene data show CDR1 as SGHRS and CDR2 as YFSETQ. For the CDR3, the DNA is TGCGCCAGCAGCCTAGGACAGGGAGACAATGAGCAGTTCTTC. Its protein is CASSLGQGDNEQFF.

The V and J genes are TRBV2 and TRBJ1-4, with a possible D match to TRBD1 (6 bases). Trimming removed 6 bases from V and 1 base from J, with 9 bases in between. The CDR3 sequence is 14 residues long. Germline assignment: CDR1 SNHLY and CDR2 FYNNEI. CDR3 in DNA: TGTGCCAGCAGGCTACAGGGAACTAATGAAAAACTGTTTTTT. Amino acid sequence: CASRLQGTNEKLFF.

V gene TRBV6-6 combines with J gene TRBJ1-2, with TRBD1 matching 7 bases. The V and J ends lost 2 bases and 0 bases, in that order; junction bases with no gene match: 6. CDR3 size: 16 residues. Per the germline V gene, CDR1 is MNHNY and CDR2 is SVGAGI (reference sequence). CDR3 sequence reads: CASSYGAGGSNYGYTF. The CDR3 region has the DNA TGTGCCAGCAGTTACGGCGCAGGGGGATCTAACTATGGCTACACCTTC.

This chain uses TRBV29-1 with TRBJ2-2, with no clear D. Between the trimmed V and J ends, which lost 4 bases and 7 bases, there was a span of 10 bases. The CDR3 loop spans 12 amino acids. The germline gives CDR1 SQVTM, CDR2 ANQGSEA. CDR3 DNA: TGCAGCGTTGTCGAGGAGCACGGGGAGCTGTTTTTT. Its protein is CSVVEEHGELFF.

In this sample, this clone turned up once. This chain links TRBV7-2 with TRBJ2-5; TRBD2 is a possible D gene (5 bases). Germline V gene data show CDR1 as SGHTA and CDR2 as FQGNSA. The V gene lost 1 base and the J gene lost 5 bases, with 11 bases spanning the gap. The CDR3 spans 14 residues. The CDR3 nucleotides are TGTGCCAGCAGCTTAGTTCTAGCTGGGGAGACCCAGTACTTC. This codes for CASSLVLAGETQYF.